This T cell receptor beta chain appears in the sequencing data of a study of shared clonotypes between healthy human individuals. Libraries were prepared by immunoSEQ multiplex PCR; TCRdb keeps only in-frame clonotypes and omits some of them. There are 2 million or so clones in the sample; 90% to 95% occur only once, and 0.13% lies in the top ten. The CDR3 runs to 17 residues. V gave up 4 bases and J gave up 8 bases, with 25 bases separating them. The germline V gene encodes CDR1 MGHRA and CDR2 YSYEKL. CD4+ cells were split into CD45RA+ naive and CD45RA-negative memory subsets. Material: naive CD4+ T cells sorted from blood. Subset of the sample: CD45RA+ positively selected. This chain links TRBV4-1 with TRBJ2-3; perhaps TRBD1 as D (7 bases). This clonotype was obtained from a man aged 18 to 29 in good health. The CDR3 DNA is TGCGCCAGCAGCCCCTTGCGGGAAAGGGGGCCCACGGGTACGCAGTATTTT. Encoded protein: CASSPLRERGPTGTQYF.